This TCR beta chain appears in the sequencing data of a study of CD8+CD57+ T cells in acquired aplastic anemia. At the level of the study: The DNA of sorted CD4+ and CD8+ cells averaged roughly 3 ug. General study results and limits: Sharing between patients and controls was observed for 25 to 30 CD8+ CDR3 sequences.

The length of the CDR3 is 12 residues. The V gene's germline CDR1 is SNHLY and CDR2 FYNNEI. Between the trimmed V and J ends, which lost 4 bases and 14 bases, there was a span of 12 bases. In patients chosen for sequencing, flow cytometry had shown CD8+CD57+ cell expansion. As a group, the patients uniformly had severe acquired aplastic anemia. Receipt of therapy had not occurred in any patient by the time of blood sampling. The use of genomic DNA as template underpinned the TCR beta VDJ and CDR3 profiling. TCRdb reprocessed the reads via MiXCR and lists one record per CDR3 protein. The sample includes over 40,000 distinct CDR3 sequences, approximately 63% of them seen just once. As concerns this clonotype: The antigen is undetermined.

The chain uses TRBV2 and TRBJ1-6; perhaps TRBD1 as D (5 bases). The receptor comes from a human donor with aplastic anemia. What was sequenced was sorted CD4+, CD8+, or CD8+CD57+ T cells (not recorded which) from PBMCs. The CDR3 sequence: CASSVVRDALHF. Here the CDR3 DNA reads TGTGCCAGCAGTGTGGTTCGGGACGCCCTCCACTTT.